A single T cell receptor (beta chain) is shown here with its context. No cognate antigen has been identified for it. No quality values exist for individual bases; no much larger clone is one base distant. TCRbeta CDR3 regions were amplified from genomic DNA using the immunoSEQ Assay, a bias-controlled multiplex PCR. The paper's processing steps were these. Nucleated cell counts per sample were estimated from amplification of reference gene primers within the assay. To quantify the absolute abundance of each unique TCRbeta CDR3 rearrangement, sequence reads were collapsed and filtered. For each sample, productive Simpson clonality was calculated by taking the square root of Simpson's diversity index across productive rearrangements. Entries here come from immuneACCESS through TCRdb and include only in-frame sequences with V and J called. Some clones fail to appear in such tables; in the studies checked, an unresolved V gene covers under half of the shortfall, and the cause of the remainder is unknown. V and J calls and clone size come straight from that table; D and trimming were deduced from the DNA. The sample records around 430,000 clones, approximately 87% of which are singletons. The ten largest clonotypes hold about a tenth of the sample.

The V and J ends are trimmed by 1 base and 0 bases, leaving 15 bases between them. The CDR3 spans 17 residues, from the cysteine through the phenylalanine. CDR3 DNA is the only sequence kept; it has 51 bases, read in frame from the first base. Taken from the germline V gene, the CDR1 and CDR2 loops are SGHRS and YFSETQ. This specimen comes from a study of blood T cell repertoires in COVID-19 (dated by TCRdb to about 2020). In the study overall: Samples covering the acute and convalescent phases of COVID-19 were provided by collaborators in the United States, Italy and Spain. The material from the prospective study consisted of cDNA or gDNA derived from T cells, B-cell-depleted T cells, or PBMCs. Where available, HLA class I and class II types were taken from metadata supplied by the sample provider and were not determined by assay-based typing. The repertoires were made available in a free public database intended to serve as a resource for research on the immune response to SARS-CoV-2. Samples were obtained from the ongoing ImmuneRACE study (first 160 participants) and from 950 to 1,500 subjects provided by 6 global collaborators. Deeply sampled blood TCRbeta repertoires from subjects exposed to, actively infected with, or recovered from COVID-19 were included in the dataset. Nearly every sample came with metadata listing a de-identified subject ID, COVID-19 status, age in years and sex.

Overall study outcomes, separate from this receptor: The quantity of clinical and demographic metadata differed by source and by participant and was supplied without curation.

Participants in the prospective study were aged roughly 18 to 89 years, lived in under 30 United States geographic areas, and enrolled through a virtual design. In the prospective study, cohorts were assigned on the basis of participant-reported clinical history obtained from a screening survey and a study questionnaire. Recovered participants in ImmuneRACE Cohort 3 were defined by two consecutive negative NP/OP PCR tests, clearance by a healthcare professional, or resolution of symptoms. In the prospective study, mobile phlebotomists collected whole blood, serum and a nasopharyngeal or oropharyngeal swab from each participant. Additional blood draws and questionnaires over an approximately two-month period could optionally be provided by prospective study participants. Blood samples from the prospective study were shipped frozen or at room temperature prior to DNA extraction.

The source is a woman between 50 and 59 years old who had recovered from COVID-19. This chain is built from TRBV5-1 and TRBJ2-3; no D gene can be assigned with confidence. Input material: PBMCs or T cells enriched from blood (not recorded which). The CDR3 here reads CASSLILVRTSTDTQYF. Read as DNA, the sequence is TGCGCCAGCAGCTTGATCCTAGTGCGCACTAGCACAGATACGCAGTATTTT.